Below, 7 T cell receptor beta chains from the same sample are listed, as sequenced in a study of radiotherapy plus CTLA-4 blockade in lung cancer. Measured with immunoSEQ multiplex PCR; TCRdb has only the in-frame clones, and not every one. The table shows tens of thousands of clones, with about 76% occurring only once. Sequencing used peripheral blood, obtained from a patient treated with radiotherapy plus ipilimumab. The receptors originated from a human donor with non-small cell lung cancer who had a complete response to radiotherapy plus ipilimumab.

The genes are TRBV18 and TRBJ1-5; D remains ambiguous. Germline V gene data show CDR1 as KGHSH and CDR2 as LQKENI. CDR3 length: 14 residues. V shed 6 bases and J shed 0 bases, with 9 bases lying between them. The chain's CDR3 is CASSDRSSNQPQHF. CDR3 nucleotide sequence: TGTGCCAGCTCCGATAGGAGTAGCAATCAGCCCCAGCATTTT.

V is TRBV18 and J is TRBJ1-1; 7 nucleotides align to TRBD1. This CDR3 region has 14 residues. The V segment lost 3 bases and the J segment 6 bases; nucleotides outside the gene matches: 7. Germline V gives CDR1 KGHSH, CDR2 LQKENI. The CDR3 loop reads CASSPQGQRSEAFF. CDR3 sequence (DNA): TGTGCCAGCTCACCTCAGGGACAGCGATCTGAAGCTTTCTTT.

J is TRBJ2-7 and V is TRBV6-1; a weak D match, TRBD2 (5 bases). Per germline, CDR1 MNHNS and CDR2 SASEGT. V was trimmed by 3 bases and J by 8 bases, leaving 11 bases between them. The CDR3 is made up of 12 amino acids. The CDR3 region is CASSDRGVKQYV. The CDR3 coding sequence is TGTGCCAGCAGTGACCGGGGTGTAAAGCAGTACGTC.

The V and J genes are TRBV7-9 and TRBJ2-1, with D perhaps matching TRBD1 (5 bases). The V end was cut by 8 bases, the J end by 5 bases, with 16 bases between. Germline assignment: CDR1 SEHNR and CDR2 FQNEAQ (reference sequence). CDR3 length: 14 amino acids. CDR3 sequence (DNA): TGTGCCAGCCCCGTTTCGAAGGGGCACAATGAGCAGTTCTTC. It encodes CASPVSKGHNEQFF.

CDR3 in DNA: TGTGCCAGCAGGGACGAGGGTGGAGAGACCCAGTACTTC. This encodes CASRDEGGETQYF. This rearrangement joins TRBV6-1 to TRBJ2-5; TRBD2 is a possible D gene (5 bases). The length of the CDR3 is 13 residues. Per germline, CDR1 MNHNS and CDR2 SASEGT. The ends were cut back, 6 bases at V and 4 bases at J, with 12 bases in the middle.

The chain combines TRBV27 with TRBJ2-1; 10 positions agree with TRBD2. Germline values: CDR1 MNHEY, CDR2 SMNVEV (reference sequence). CDR3 length equals 16 residues. The V gene end was trimmed by 3 bases and the J gene end by 7 bases; junction bases not matched to a gene: 9. Here the CDR3 DNA reads TGTGCCAGCAGTTTTTTGAGCAGCGGGAGGGGGAATGAGCAGTTCTTC. Its translation: CASSFLSSGRGNEQFF.

This chain joins TRBV7-8 and TRBJ1-5, with D unclear. Germline V gene sequence: CDR1 SGHVS, CDR2 FQNEAQ. Trimming stripped 1 base from V and 5 bases from J, with 12 bases between. There are 15 residues in the CDR3. CDR3 residues: CASSLGYRVDQPQHF. Here the CDR3 DNA reads TGTGCCAGCAGCTTAGGATATCGGGTGGATCAGCCCCAGCATTTT.